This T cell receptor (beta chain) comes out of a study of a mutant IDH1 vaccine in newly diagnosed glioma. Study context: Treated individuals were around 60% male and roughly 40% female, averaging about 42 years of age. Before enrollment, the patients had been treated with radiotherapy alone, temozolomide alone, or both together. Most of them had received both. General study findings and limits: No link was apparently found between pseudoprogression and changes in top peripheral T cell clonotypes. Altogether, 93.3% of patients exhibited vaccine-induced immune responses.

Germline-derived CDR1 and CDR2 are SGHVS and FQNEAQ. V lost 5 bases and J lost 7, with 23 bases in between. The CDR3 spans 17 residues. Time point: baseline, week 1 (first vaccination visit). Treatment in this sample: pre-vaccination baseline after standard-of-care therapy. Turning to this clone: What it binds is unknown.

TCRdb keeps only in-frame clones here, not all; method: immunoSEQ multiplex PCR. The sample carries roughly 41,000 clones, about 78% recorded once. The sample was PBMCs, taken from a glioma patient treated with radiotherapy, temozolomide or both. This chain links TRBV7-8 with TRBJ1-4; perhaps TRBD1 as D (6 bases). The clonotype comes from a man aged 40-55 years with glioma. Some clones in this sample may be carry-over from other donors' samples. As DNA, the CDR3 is TGTGCCAGCAGCGCAGCCCCCGTCAGGGGAGTAGGTGAAAAACTGTTTTTT. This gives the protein CASSAAPVRGVGEKLFF.